This T cell receptor (beta chain) was identified during a study of shared clonotypes between healthy human individuals. On the study more broadly: CD4 naive and memory got three plates each, CD8 naive two, CD8 memory one.

This CDR3 is built from 15 residues. With 6 bases clipped from V and 1 base from J, the junction kept 8 bases outside the gene matches. The germline gives CDR1 SGHVS, CDR2 FNYEAQ. Researchers ran the assay at a deep level. When replicate PCRs were run on sorted subsets, they used about 200 ng DNA, about 30,000 T cell genomes. TCRdb's copy holds only in-frame clones and misses some; the assay was immunoSEQ multiplex PCR. This sample yields roughly 770,000 clones, of which 90% to 97% are seen a single time; less than 0.25% belongs to the top ten. As defined, naive CD8 cells were CD45RO-negative and positively selected for CCR7, with terminally differentiated effector memory CD45RA+ cells excluded.

The chain uses TRBV7-6 and TRBJ2-5; 7 nucleotides match TRBD2. The origin of this receptor is a man aged 25 to 40 in good health. Specimen: naive CD8+ T cells sorted from blood. The CDR3 coding sequence is TGTGCCAGCAGGCTGGGGGAGGGTCTCCAAGAGACCCAGTACTTC. Translated: CASRLGEGLQETQYF.